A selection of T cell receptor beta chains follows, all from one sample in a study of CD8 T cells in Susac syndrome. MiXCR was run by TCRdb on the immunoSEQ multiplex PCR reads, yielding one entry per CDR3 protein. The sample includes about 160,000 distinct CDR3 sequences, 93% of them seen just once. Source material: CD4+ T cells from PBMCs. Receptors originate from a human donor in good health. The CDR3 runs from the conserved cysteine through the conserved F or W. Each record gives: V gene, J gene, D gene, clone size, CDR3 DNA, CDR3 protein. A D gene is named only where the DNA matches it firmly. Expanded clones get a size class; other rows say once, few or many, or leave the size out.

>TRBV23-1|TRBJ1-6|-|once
TGCGCCAGCAGTCAATCTTGGAGCCTCCACTTT
CASSQSWSLHF
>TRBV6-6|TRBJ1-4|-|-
TGTGCCAGCAGCGGAGGAGGGGGAAAACTGTTTTTT
CASSGGGGKLFF
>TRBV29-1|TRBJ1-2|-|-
TGCAGCGTTGAGGGCCGAGCTAACTATGGCTACACCTTC
CSVEGRANYGYTF
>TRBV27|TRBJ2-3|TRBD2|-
TGTGCCAGCAGTTTTGTAGGGGAGCGGGGCTACGGGATGGATACGCAGTATTTT
CASSFVGERGYGMDTQYF
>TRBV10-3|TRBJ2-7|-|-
TGTGCCATCCCCGAGGGGGGGTACGAGCAGTACTTC
CAIPEGGYEQYF
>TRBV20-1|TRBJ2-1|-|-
TGCAGTGCTAGTCGCAGTTTGTACAATGAGCAGTTCTTC
CSASRSLYNEQFF
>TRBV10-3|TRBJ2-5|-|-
TGTGCCACCTGCGGGACAGATCAAGAGACCCAGTACTTC
CATCGTDQETQYF
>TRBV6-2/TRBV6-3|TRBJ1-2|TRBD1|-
TGTGCCAGCACTATCGCGGGACAGGGAAATGGCTACACCTTC
CASTIAGQGNGYTF
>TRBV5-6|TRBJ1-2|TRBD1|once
TGTGCCAGCAGCTTGGGACAGGGGTCATCCTATGGCTACACCTTC
CASSLGQGSSYGYTF
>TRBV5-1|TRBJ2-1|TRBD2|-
TGCGCCAGCAGCTCTAGCGGGGACTACAATGAGCAGTTCTTC
CASSSSGDYNEQFF
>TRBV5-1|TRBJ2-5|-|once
TGCGCCAGCAGCTCAACAGGGCCTCGGGAGACCCAGTACTTC
CASSSTGPRETQYF
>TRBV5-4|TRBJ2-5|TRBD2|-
TGTGCCAGCACCGAAAGCGGGGGGGCCGGCGAGACCCAGTACTTC
CASTESGGAGETQYF
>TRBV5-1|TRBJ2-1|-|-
TGCGCCAGCAGCCCGGCCCATGAGCAGTTCTTC
CASSPAHEQFF